This TCR beta chain emerged from a study of vaccination and CD4 T cells after COVID-19 (dated by TCRdb to 2021 to 2024). Regarding the research as a whole: SARS-CoV-2 positivity had been established in the convalescent patients by nasal swab PCR, and mild disease was recorded in nine of these patients and severe disease in one. The convalescent cohort comprised six males and four females, including two Hispanic individuals, seven Caucasians, two Asians and one multiracial person. Participants received two doses of either the Pfizer-BioNTech BNT162b2 vaccine (n=8) or the Moderna mRNA-1273 vaccine (n=2). Post-COVID blood samples from convalescent patients were collected a median of approximately 93 days after diagnosis, with a range of 35 to 161 days. Post-vaccine blood samples were taken a median of about 77 days after the second vaccine dose, with a range of roughly 14 to 250 days. The cultures were stimulated with overlapping spike peptide pools from SARS-CoV-2 and from the common cold coronaviruses HCoV-NL63, HCoV-OC43 and HCoV-229E. Control cultures used a CEFX viral epitope pool as positive control, an HIV-1 Nef peptide pool as negative control, or no peptide. In around ten COVID-19 convalescent patients and several infection-naive healthy vaccine recipients, the spike-specific CD4+ TCR repertoire before mRNA vaccination was compared with the repertoire after mRNA vaccination. The investigation overall reported the following: In convalescent patients, nearly all vaccine-specific clones (304 of 307) were found to be mono-reactive for SARS-CoV-2 spike rather than cross-reactive with common cold coronaviruses. Relatively few convalescent patients were included in the study, and early timepoints after natural infection were not analyzed. In convalescent patients, a median roughly 85% of post-vaccine SARS-CoV-2-reactive clones were detected only after vaccination, and vaccine-specific priming was suggested by this finding. The median number of SARS-CoV-2-reactive clonotypes rose from 20 to 25 after infection to 30 to 45 after vaccination, but the change was not significant.

Comment on this clonotype: The specificity of this receptor is unknown. No much larger clonotype is one base removed from it; base qualities were not supplied.

V is cut by 3 bases and J by 7 bases, and the space between the germline ends is 10 bases. CDR1 and CDR2 (MDHEN, SYDVKM) derive from the germline V gene. CDR3 length: 14 amino acids, cysteine to phenylalanine. The retained sequence is limited to the CDR3, 42 bases, with the frame set at the first base. The treatment or condition label, as the study defines it: 10-day PBMC culture with coronavirus spike peptide pools or control peptides (ViraFEST assay). To expand antigen-specific T cells with peptide pools and then pick out the expanded clonotypes through TCR sequencing, the study relied on the ViraFEST assay. The positive SARS-CoV-2 PCR tests of the convalescent patients were dated from March to December 2020, before the Alpha, Beta and Delta variants emerged in the United States. Each well held about 2 million PBMCs cultured in IMDM containing around 5.1% human AB serum and approximately 9.8 IU/ml IL-2, with 10 ug/ml peptide pools added. Half of the culture medium was replaced with fresh IL-2-containing medium on days 3 and 7. After around 10 days of culture, CD4+ T cells were isolated by negative selection using the EasySep CD4+ T cell isolation kit. Ficoll-Paque Plus gradient centrifugation was used to isolate PBMCs from whole blood, and the isolated PBMCs were then either used fresh or cryopreserved at -140C. Triplicate wells were generally used for each culture condition.

Library creation used PCR. DNA from cultured CD4+ T cells underwent TCR sequencing with the Oncomine TCR Beta short-read assay at the Johns Hopkins FTIC core. The QIAamp micro DNA kit was used to extract genomic DNA from the cultured CD4+ T cells. The Oncomine TCR Beta libraries from cultured CD4+ T cells were pooled using unique dual indexes and then sequenced on an Illumina iSeq 100. As for the original processing: Non-productive sequences were removed, and CDR3s not starting with C, not ending with F or W, or shorter than 7 amino acids were discarded. The MANAFEST web application was used to identify antigen-specific clonotypes by comparing peptide-stimulated wells against reference wells and other culture wells. An FDR below 0.05, an odds ratio above 5, and a productive frequency above 0.1% in at least two of three replicate wells were required for clones to be considered positive. A clonotype was classed as cross-reactive if the clonotype showed significant expansion both in SARS-CoV-2 spike wells and in at least one common cold coronavirus spike condition. Similarity between CDR3 sequences was evaluated in R version 3.6.1 using Levenshtein distances (stringdist) and unrooted phylogenetic trees (ape). TCRdb reanalyzed the raw reads on its own, using fastp at Q25 for trimming and MiXCR for clone calling, and kept in-frame beta chains. Here each entry gathers all rows of one CDR3 protein and keeps the most common genes and DNA. In this record, the V and J calls reflect TCRdb's handling and not the investigators' own analysis. Here the sample has roughly 16,000 distinct CDR3 sequences; approximately 70% occur a single time. The ten top clones hold about 15% of the sample.

This sequence was found in a human donor who had recovered from COVID-19. The sample taken for sequencing was CD4+ T cells from blood, cultured in vitro. The chain is encoded by TRBV28 joined to TRBJ1-6; no D segment can be confidently identified. This receptor carries the CDR3 CASSFGGRNSPLHF. In nucleotides, the sequence is TGTGCCAGCAGTTTCGGAGGGAGGAATTCACCCCTCCACTTT. With the rest looked up from the reference TRBV28 and TRBJ1-6 genes rather than sequenced, the full variable domain is DVKVTQSSRYLVKRTGEKVFLECVQDMDHENMFWYRQDPGLGLRLIYFSYDVKMKEKGDIPEGYSVSREKKERFSLILESASTNQTSMYLCASSFGGRNSPLHFGNGTRLTVT.